The text below deals with one T cell receptor beta chain. Several immunoSEQ 96-well plates shared each subset's DNA, each plate a replicate. Here immunoSEQ multiplex PCR was the method, and the copy in TCRdb shows in-frame clones only, minus some. The profile shows about 600,000 clones, more than 95% of them singletons. CDR3 length equals 14 residues. V gave up 9 bases and J gave up 1 base; unmatched junction bases: 8. Germline assignment: CDR1 MNHGY and CDR2 SVAAGI. The data originate from a study of shared clonotypes between healthy human individuals. This TCR derives from a woman in her 30s in good health. The rearrangement uses TRBV6-9 and TRBJ2-7; 8 bases agree with TRBD2. What was sequenced was naive CD4+ T cells sorted from blood. Described subset: CD45RA+ positively selected. CDR3 sequence: CASSERERSYEQYF. CDR3 coding DNA: TGTGCCAGTTCAGAGCGGGAGAGATCCTACGAGCAGTACTTC.